The text below deals with one TCR beta chain. Its cognate antigen is unknown. TCRdb ran MiXCR on the RT-PCR reads and lists one entry per CDR3 protein. This table has 450,000 to 600,000 distinct CDR3 sequences, around 8% appearing once. With V trimmed by 6 bases and J by 0 bases, 7 bases remained unmatched. CDR3 length: 15 amino acids. From germline, CDR1 is ENHRY and CDR2 SYGVKD. This specimen belongs to a study of response to subunit inactivated influenza vaccine. Study results and limitations: Few additional T cells are recruited per seasonal influenza vaccination, authors suggested.

The sequence derives from a man between 50 and 75 years old who received an inactivated influenza vaccine. Here the sequenced sample was PBMCs from blood, taken roughly 24 months after vaccination. The J gene is TRBJ1-1, the V gene TRBV10-3, with 7 bases that match TRBD1. The CDR3 DNA sequence: TGTGCCATCAGGTTGACAGGGTCCATGAACACTGAAGCTTTCTTT. This sequence encodes CAIRLTGSMNTEAFF.